Following are 28 T cell receptor beta chains from one sample sequenced in a study of immune characterization of retroperitoneal liposarcoma. TCRdb analysed the PCR reads with MiXCR anew, one entry per CDR3 protein. Here the sample spans almost 2,500 distinct CDR3 sequences, 45% to 55% being singletons. Sequenced material: tumor tissue. The receptors come from a female donor with retroperitoneal liposarcoma.

J is TRBJ2-1 and V is TRBV6-1, with 10 bases that match TRBD1. Germline values: CDR1 MNHNS, CDR2 SASEGT. There are 15 residues in the CDR3. The V segment lost 2 bases and the J segment 10 bases; nucleotides outside the gene matches: 8. CDR3 nucleotides: TGTGCCAGCAGTGAATCCCGACAGGGGGCACGGGAGCAGTTCTTC. Residues: CASSESRQGAREQFF.

V is TRBV12-3 or TRBV12-4 and J is TRBJ2-1; 10 positions match TRBD2. CDR3 length equals 18 residues. J gave up 6 bases and V 1 base, and 12 bases lay outside the gene matches. The CDR3 DNA is TGTGCCAGCAGTTTAGGGCCCCTAGCGGGAGTGTCCCCCAATGAGCAGTTCTTC. Translation gives CASSLGPLAGVSPNEQFF.

This clonotype was seen only a few times. This chain connects TRBV6-1 to TRBJ2-1; no definite D call. The better agreement between TRBJ2-7 and the DNA end casts doubt on the J call. The CDR3 covers 15 residues. Germline V gene data show CDR1 as MNHNS and CDR2 as SASEGT. The chain's CDR3 is CASRDGRAPFHEQYF. The CDR3 DNA reads TGTGCCAGCAGGGACGGACGGGCCCCCTTCCATGAGCAGTACTTC.

The V gene is TRBV12-5, the J gene TRBJ2-1; 7 bases match TRBD2. CDR3 length: 16 residues. From germline, CDR1 is LGHNT and CDR2 FRNRAP. V trimming: 4 bases; J trimming: 4 bases; junction bases outside the gene matches: 10. The DNA of the CDR3 is TGTGCTAGTGGTTCCCCGACGCCTAGCGGTTACAATGAGCAGTTCTTC. This encodes CASGSPTPSGYNEQFF. Combining the CDR3 with reference TRBV12-5 and TRBJ2-1 gives the whole variable domain DARVTQTPRHKVTEMGQEVTMRCQPILGHNTVFWYRQTMMQGLELLAYFRNRAPLDDSGMPKDRFSAEMPDATLATLKIQPSEPRDSAVYFCASGSPTPSGYNEQFFGPGTRLTVL.

The chain carries TRBV6-6 and TRBJ2-7; D is possibly TRBD1 or TRBD2 (5 bases each). Deletions cut 5 bases from V and 5 bases from J, with 10 bases between. Germline values: CDR1 MNHNY, CDR2 SVGAGI (reference sequence). CDR3 length: 12 amino acids. This CDR3 is CASSGWGNEQYF. As DNA, the CDR3 is TGTGCCAGCAGTGGGTGGGGGAACGAGCAGTACTTC.

The sample holds a few counts of this clonotype. CDR3 coding DNA: TGTGCCAGCAGTCCTAGCGTTAACACCGGGGAGCTGTTTTTT. It encodes CASSPSVNTGELFF. The genes are TRBV6-1 and TRBJ2-2; perhaps TRBD2 as D (6 bases). The CDR3 spans 14 residues. Germline CDR1 reads MNHNS; CDR2 reads SASEGT. The V gene lost 5 bases and the J gene lost 2 bases, with 9 bases spanning the gap.

In regard to this clonotype: The junction shows a germline mismatch at one end, possibly a read error. The chain employs TRBV5-3 and TRBJ2-1; 7 positions agree with TRBD1. TRBV5-3 is known as an ORF, though its function is uncertain. CDR3 length equals 15 residues. DNA for the CDR3: TGTGCCAGCAGCTTGTACAGGGGTTCCTACAATGAGCAGTTCTTC. It translates to CASSLYRGSYNEQFF.

This chain joins TRBV27 and TRBJ2-1; D remains unclear. With the DNA end fitting TRBJ2-5 better, the J assignment may be wrong. The CDR3 spans 15 residues. The germline V gene has CDR1 MNHEY and CDR2 SMNVEV (reference sequence). The CDR3 loop is CASSPISADGETQYF. In DNA form, the CDR3 reads TGTGCCAGCAGTCCAATAAGCGCCGACGGGGAGACCCAGTACTTC.

As to this clonotype: The final CDR3 position lacks the conserved phenylalanine or tryptophan, pointing to a likely read error. The V and J genes are TRBV11-2 and TRBJ2-5; D is possibly TRBD1 or TRBD2 (6 bases each). The end of the DNA is better explained by TRBJ2-7, so the J call may be wrong. Germline values: CDR1 SGHAT, CDR2 FQNNGV. CDR3 length equals 16 residues. This chain's CDR3 is CASRNVQGSGDYEQYS. The CDR3 DNA reads as TGTGCCAGCCGGAACGTACAGGGTTCGGGGGACTACGAGCAGTACTCC.

This clonotype is labeled as medium-sized. J is TRBJ2-2 and V is TRBV7-8; D is undetermined. The CDR3 loop spans 14 amino acids. V was pared by 4 bases and J by 0 bases, with 6 bases between. Looked up from germline, CDR1 is SGHVS and CDR2 is FQNEAQ. CDR3 sequence: CASSSFTNTGELFF. CDR3 coding DNA: TGTGCCAGCAGCTCCTTTACGAACACCGGGGAGCTGTTTTTT. Filled out from reference TRBV7-8 and TRBJ2-2, the complete variable domain reads GAGVSQSPRYKVAKRGQDVALRCDPISGHVSLFWYQQALGQGPEFLTYFQNEAQLDKSGLPSDRFFAERPEGSVSTLKIQRTQQEDSAVYLCASSSFTNTGELFFGEGSRLTVL.

The chain links TRBV6-5 to TRBJ1-4; D remains unclear. Germline CDR1 and CDR2: MNHEY and SVGAGI. Deletions cut 2 bases from V and 0 bases from J, with 10 bases between. The CDR3 is made up of 16 amino acids. CDR3: CASSYTHSATNEKLFF. The CDR3 DNA sequence: TGTGCCAGCAGTTACACGCACAGCGCAACTAATGAAAAACTGTTTTTT.

The V gene is TRBV6-6, the J gene TRBJ2-5, with D possibly being TRBD2 (7 bases). The DNA matches TRBJ2-1 better at its end, which makes the J call doubtful. This CDR3 has 16 residues. CDR1 and CDR2 (germline): MNHNY, SVGAGI (reference sequence). The CDR3 sequence is CASSGRGREKYNEQFF. CDR3 DNA sequence: TGTGCCAGCAGTGGCCGGGGGCGGGAGAAGTACAATGAGCAGTTCTTC.

For the CDR3, the DNA is TGTGCCAGCAGTGAAGAGGGATCTTTCGAGCAGTTCTTC. This sequence encodes CASSEEGSFEQFF. The V and J genes are TRBV6-1 and TRBJ2-1; D ambiguous. Per the germline V gene, CDR1 is MNHNS and CDR2 is SASEGT. The CDR3 length is 13 residues. Trimming cost V 1 base and J 10 bases, with 11 bases left between them.

V is TRBV27 and J is TRBJ2-5; 7 bases are shared with TRBD2. V lost 4 bases and J lost 5; bases outside the gene matches: 10. Germline CDR1 reads MNHEY; CDR2 reads SMNVEV (reference sequence). The length of the CDR3 is 15 residues. The CDR3 region has the DNA TGTGCCAGCAGTTCGGGGGTGGGAGGGCATGAGACCCAGTACTTC. Protein product: CASSSGVGGHETQYF.

This clonotype was recorded a few times. The chain is built from TRBV7-2 and TRBJ2-1; possible D gene TRBD1, 5 bases. The CDR3 sequence is 13 residues long. Germline V gives CDR1 SGHTA, CDR2 FQGNSA. Between the trimmed V and J ends, which lost 3 bases and 3 bases, there was a span of 6 bases. The CDR3 here is CASSLDNYNEQFF. Written as DNA, the CDR3 is TGTGCCAGCAGCTTGGACAACTACAATGAGCAGTTCTTC.

The gene calls are TRBV6-1 and TRBJ2-2, with 7 positions matching TRBD2. Germline CDR1 reads MNHNS; CDR2 reads SASEGT. After removal of 4 bases from V and 1 base from J, the junction contained 0 bases not matched to a gene. This CDR3 comprises 14 residues. CDR3 sequence: CASSGGRNTGELFF. In DNA form, the CDR3 reads TGTGCCAGCAGTGGCGGGAGGAACACCGGGGAGCTGTTTTTT.

This clonotype appeared a few times. J is TRBJ1-1 and V is TRBV6-6; TRBD1 might be the D (5 bases). The V end lost 0 bases, the J end lost 1 base, and 12 bases lay between the germline ends. The CDR3 sequence is 16 residues long. Germline CDR1 reads MNHNY; CDR2 reads SVGAGI (reference sequence). This CDR3 reads CASSYSRVGGNTEAFF. The CDR3 coding sequence is TGTGCCAGCAGTTACTCGAGGGTCGGGGGGAACACTGAAGCTTTCTTT.

The rearrangement joins TRBV6-1 to TRBJ2-2, with TRBD2 matching over 9 bases. CDR1 and CDR2 (germline): MNHNS, SASEGT. Trimming removed 7 bases from V and 1 base from J; junction bases left unmatched: 13. CDR3 length: 18 residues. CDR3 residues: CASTGTSGRGGNTGELFF. The CDR3 DNA sequence: TGTGCCAGCACGGGCACTAGCGGGCGCGGGGGGAACACCGGGGAGCTGTTTTTT.

This rearrangement joins TRBV6-1 to TRBJ1-1; a weak D match, TRBD1 (6 bases). In germline, CDR1 is MNHNS, CDR2 SASEGT. The CDR3 contains 14 residues. Trimming shortened V by 5 bases and J by 2 bases, and 12 bases separated the two germline ends. The CDR3 is CASSQQGINTEAFF. CDR3 sequence (DNA): TGTGCCAGCAGTCAACAGGGAATTAACACTGAAGCTTTCTTT.

This clonotype was observed once. The chain combines TRBV6-8 with TRBJ2-5; D may be TRBD1 (6 bases). The better agreement between TRBJ2-7 and the DNA end casts doubt on the J call. From germline, CDR1 is MNHGY and CDR2 SAAAGT. This CDR3 region has 16 residues. The CDR3 region has the DNA TGTGCCAGCAGTTACTCGGGTGGGACACTTAGCTACGAGCAGTACTTC. It yields the protein CASSYSGGTLSYEQYF.

The sample holds a few counts of this clonotype. The V call is TRBV6-6, the J call TRBJ2-1; 7 positions match TRBD2. The J call may not be correct, given that the DNA end is closer to TRBJ2-7. Germline loops: CDR1 MNHNY, CDR2 SVGAGI (reference sequence). The CDR3 sequence is 15 residues long. The CDR3 bases are TGTGCCAGCAGTTACCGACGGGGAGGGAGCTACGAGCAGTACTTC. The encoded protein is CASSYRRGGSYEQYF.

The rearrangement joins TRBV6-1 to TRBJ2-2; 11 bases fit TRBD2. This CDR3 has 16 residues. Germline values: CDR1 MNHNS, CDR2 SASEGT. V was pared by 4 bases and J by 5 bases, with 6 bases of the junction left unmatched. Here the CDR3 DNA reads TGTGCCAGCAGTGCTGGGACTAGCGGAGGGACCGGGGAGCTGTTTTTT. Translation: CASSAGTSGGTGELFF.

This clonotype was detected only a few times. CDR3 residues: CASSPGVAGYNEQFF. In DNA, the CDR3 is TGTGCCAGCAGCCCCGGGGTAGCGGGATACAATGAGCAGTTCTTC. J is TRBJ2-1 and V is TRBV6-1; TRBD2 matches at 8 bases. V lost 6 bases to trimming and J lost 4 bases; unmatched junction nucleotides: 8. Germline assignment: CDR1 MNHNS and CDR2 SASEGT. This CDR3 region has 15 residues.

This chain joins TRBV12-3 or TRBV12-4 and TRBJ1-1; D uncertain. The length of the CDR3 is 14 residues. Trimming cost V 1 base and J 0 bases, with 6 bases left between them. The CDR3 spells CASSLGHLNTEAFF. CDR3 coding DNA: TGTGCCAGCAGTTTAGGACATCTGAACACTGAAGCTTTCTTT.

The J gene is TRBJ2-2, the V gene TRBV6-1; D might be TRBD1 (6 bases). In germline, CDR1 is MNHNS, CDR2 SASEGT. This CDR3 comprises 14 residues. V lost 4 bases and J lost 5, with 11 bases in between. Here the CDR3 reads CASSATGQTGELFF. CDR3 coding DNA: TGTGCCAGCAGTGCAACAGGGCAAACCGGGGAGCTGTTTTTT.

This clonotype counts as medium-sized. The rearrangement links TRBV6-1 to TRBJ2-3, with D possibly matching TRBD2 (6 bases). CDR1 is MNHNS and CDR2 is SASEGT in the germline V gene. Trimming removed 1 base from V and 5 bases from J, with 10 bases in between. This CDR3 is 14 amino acids long. The CDR3 region has the DNA TGTGCCAGCAGTGAAGAAACTAGCCAAGATACGCAGTATTTT. Amino acids: CASSEETSQDTQYF.

This chain links TRBV6-1 with TRBJ2-3; D is perhaps TRBD1 (5 bases). V lost 0 bases and J 11 bases, leaving 12 bases between the germline ends. This CDR3 has 13 amino acids. The germline gives CDR1 MNHNS, CDR2 SASEGT. The CDR3 spells CASSEADTGEQYF. The CDR3 DNA reads as TGTGCCAGCAGTGAAGCCGACACAGGAGAGCAGTATTTT.

The rearrangement links TRBV7-6 to TRBJ2-1; D gene ambiguous. The CDR3 length is 16 residues. V lost 5 bases and J 0 bases, leaving 14 bases between the germline ends. CDR1 SGHVS and CDR2 FNYEAQ come from the germline V gene. The DNA of the CDR3 is TGTGCCAGCAGCCTGATTAGTGAGACCTCCTACAATGAGCAGTTCTTC. Protein product: CASSLISETSYNEQFF.